The clone carrying this T cell receptor (beta chain) was counted a few times. Its antigen is as yet unknown. The CDR3 runs to 15 residues. Germline CDR1 and CDR2: MNHNY and SVGAGI (reference sequence). V was shortened by 7 bases and J by 4 bases, with 19 bases between the two germline ends. The data derive from a study of blood T cells in healthy people across ages. Study outcomes and limitations: A strong correlation was seen between TCR beta diversity and naive T cell percentage. Long-lived and aged donors differed, with more naive CD4+ cells and higher diversity in the long-lived.

Together with a sample-barcoded 5' primer, a J-beta primer mix was included in a second PCR lasting about 6 to 11 cycles. TCRdb analysed the 5' RACE reads with MiXCR anew, one entry per CDR3 protein. The sample has about 1 million distinct CDR3 sequences; under 55% are singletons. This sequence originates from a woman aged 60-75 years in good health. Specimen: blood. The J gene is TRBJ1-1, the V gene TRBV6-6; D gene unclear. The CDR3 is CASISARLSGTEAFF. DNA for the CDR3: TGTGCCAGCATCTCAGCTAGGCTGTCTGGCACTGAAGCTTTCTTT.